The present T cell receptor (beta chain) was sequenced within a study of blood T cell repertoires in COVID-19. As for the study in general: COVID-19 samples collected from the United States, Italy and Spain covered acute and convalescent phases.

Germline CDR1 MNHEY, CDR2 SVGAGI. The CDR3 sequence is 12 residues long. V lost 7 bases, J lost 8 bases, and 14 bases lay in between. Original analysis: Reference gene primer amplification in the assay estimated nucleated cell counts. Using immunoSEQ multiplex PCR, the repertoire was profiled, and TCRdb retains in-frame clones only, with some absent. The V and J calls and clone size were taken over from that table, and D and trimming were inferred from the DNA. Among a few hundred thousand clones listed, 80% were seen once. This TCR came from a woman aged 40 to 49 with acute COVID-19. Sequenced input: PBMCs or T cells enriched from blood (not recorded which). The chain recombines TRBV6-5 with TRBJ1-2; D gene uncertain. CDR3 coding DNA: TGTGCCAGCACCCGCCGGGTTGGGGGCTACACCTTC. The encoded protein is CASTRRVGGYTF.